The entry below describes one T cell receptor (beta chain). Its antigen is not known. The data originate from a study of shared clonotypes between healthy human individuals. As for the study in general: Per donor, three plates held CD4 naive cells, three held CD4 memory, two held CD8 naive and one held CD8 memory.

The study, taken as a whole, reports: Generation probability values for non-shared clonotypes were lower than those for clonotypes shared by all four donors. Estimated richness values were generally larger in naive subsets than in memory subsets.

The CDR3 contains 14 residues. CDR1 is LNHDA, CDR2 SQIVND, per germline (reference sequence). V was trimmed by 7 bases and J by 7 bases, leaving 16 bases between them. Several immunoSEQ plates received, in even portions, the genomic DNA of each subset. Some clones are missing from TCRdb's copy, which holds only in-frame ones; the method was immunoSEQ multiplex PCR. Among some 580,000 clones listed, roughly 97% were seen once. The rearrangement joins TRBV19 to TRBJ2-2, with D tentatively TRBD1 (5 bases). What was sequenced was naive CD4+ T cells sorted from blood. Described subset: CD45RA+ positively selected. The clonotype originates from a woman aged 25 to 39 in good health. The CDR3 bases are TGTGCCAGTATCGGTGGCAGGGCGGTCGGGGAGCTGTTTTTT. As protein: CASIGGRAVGELFF.